These 3 T cell receptor beta chains came from one sample sequenced in a study of memory CD4+ T cells and cytomegalovirus serostatus. TCRdb's table, derived via immunoSEQ multiplex PCR, lists solely in-frame clones and lacks some. This sample has around 49,000 clones, with 75% to 85% found just once. The sort gate was single viable CD3+CD4+CD8-CD45RO+ cells for memory CD4+ T cells. The sequencing sample was made of memory CD4+ T cells from blood. Every receptor here comes from an adult in good health and CMV-seronegative.

CDR3 bases: TGTGCCAGCAGTGCCCGGGACAGGGTTTTTCTGAACACTGAAGCTTTCTTT. Translation: CASSARDRVFLNTEAFF. The chain uses TRBV6-1 and TRBJ1-1; 9 nucleotides agree with TRBD1. Germline-derived CDR1 and CDR2 are MNHNS and SASEGT. The CDR3 is made up of 17 amino acids. V lost 4 bases and J lost 0; bases outside the gene matches: 9.

In its sample, this clone was seen a few times. This chain uses TRBV11-1 with TRBJ2-4; TRBD1 agrees at 8 bases. The CDR3 loop spans 19 amino acids. CDR1 is SGHAT and CDR2 is FQDESV in the germline V gene (reference sequence). V gave up 2 bases and J gave up 0 bases; unmatched junction bases: 12. The CDR3 loop is CASSLPTGERPLAKNIQYF. The CDR3 nucleotides are TGTGCCAGCAGCTTACCGACAGGGGAGCGGCCGCTAGCCAAAAACATTCAGTACTTC.

The chain has TRBV7-2 and TRBJ2-7; D is perhaps TRBD1 (5 bases). Germline values: CDR1 SGHTA, CDR2 FQGNSA. The length of the CDR3 is 14 residues. V was pared by 6 bases and J by 0 bases, with 12 bases between. The CDR3 loop is CASSKGPSSYEQYF. Written as DNA, the CDR3 is TGTGCCAGCAGTAAGGGGCCGAGCTCCTACGAGCAGTACTTC.